The clone carrying this T cell receptor (beta chain) was seen only a few times. Its target is unknown. V was clipped by 4 bases and J by 1 base; unmatched bases: 3. Germline lookup yields CDR1 LNHDA and CDR2 SQIVND (reference sequence). The CDR3 is 14 amino acids. This sample stems from a study of beta chain features in type 1 diabetes. General study points: Moderate yet significant TCRB CDR3 shortening was seen in Type 1 diabetes patients in all four CD4+ subsets. Junctions at VDJ sites from type 1 diabetes patients had fewer insertions and more deletions. Within patients, naive, central memory and Treg TCRB repertoires seemed more similar than within healthy donors.

Expressed TCRB transcripts got sequenced, as all isolated RNA was reverse transcribed. Sequencing was performed with immunoSEQ multiplex PCR; in TCRdb, only in-frame clones are kept and a portion is missing. The sample gives around 250,000 clones, about 13% of which show up once; 0.015% to 0.02% is in the top ten. The receptor was isolated from a man younger than 40 with type 1 diabetes. Sample: naive CD4+ T cells from blood. The rearrangement joins TRBV19 to TRBJ2-5, with 7 positions matching TRBD1. The CDR3 nucleotides are TGTGCCAGTAGTACCCGGGACAGCCAAGAGACCCAGTACTTC. Its protein is CASSTRDSQETQYF. The variable domain in full, with the rest retrieved from reference TRBV19 and TRBJ2-5, is DGGITQSPKYLFRKEGQNVTLSCEQNLNHDAMYWYRQDPGQGLRLIYYSQIVNDFQKGDIAEGYSVSREKKESFPLTVTSAQKNPTAFYLCASSTRDSQETQYFGPGTRLLVL.